A single sample is the source of the 20 T cell receptor beta chains below, sequenced in a study of identical twins. A single record per CDR3 protein comes from TCRdb applying MiXCR to the 5' RACE reads. The sample lists some 660,000 distinct CDR3 sequences; approximately 9% were seen once. The data were also submitted as part of a second study, on yellow fever vaccine responses in identical twins.

Sequences were obtained from PBMCs. Every receptor here comes from a woman aged 18-30 years in good health.

This clonotype appeared many times. The V gene is TRBV11-2, the J gene TRBJ2-1, with D perhaps TRBD1 (5 bases). The CDR3 has 11 residues. Germline lookup yields CDR1 SGHAT and CDR2 FQNNGV. V lost 5 bases to trimming and J lost 13 bases, with 12 bases between them. The CDR3 DNA reads TGTGCCAGCAGCCTTGGGGCAGACCAGTTCTTC. It translates to CASSLGADQFF.

The J gene is TRBJ2-7, the V gene TRBV7-9; 8 bases match TRBD2. The CDR3 is made up of 16 amino acids. Looked up from germline, CDR1 is SEHNR and CDR2 is FQNEAQ (reference sequence). J lost 0 bases, V lost 4 bases, and 8 bases had no gene match. CDR3 in DNA: TGTGCCAGCAGCTCCACTAGCGGCAAAAGCTCCTACGAGCAGTACTTC. As protein: CASSSTSGKSSYEQYF.

Ten or more counts support this clonotype. V and J are TRBV14 and TRBJ2-1; D call uncertain. The CDR3 contains 14 residues. Germline V gene lookup returns CDR1 SGHDN and CDR2 FVKESK. The V end lost 1 base, the J end lost 6 bases, and 10 bases lay between the germline ends. CDR3 in amino acids: CASSQVSLVNEQFF. In DNA, the CDR3 is TGTGCCAGCAGCCAAGTCTCCCTCGTCAATGAGCAGTTCTTC.

This chain links TRBV28 with TRBJ2-7; 7 bases agree with TRBD1. Germline lookup yields CDR1 MDHEN and CDR2 SYDVKM. This CDR3 is 14 amino acids long. V dropped 2 bases and J dropped 9; count of bases not matched to a gene: 10. This CDR3 is CASSLPGTDVGQYF. The CDR3 nucleotides read TGTGCCAGCAGTTTACCCGGGACAGATGTGGGGCAGTACTTC.

This clonotype was counted at least ten times. The chain couples TRBV20-1 to TRBJ2-3; D not resolved. The CDR3 contains 10 residues. Germline CDR1 is DFQATT and CDR2 is SNEGSKA (reference sequence). The V and J ends lost 3 bases and 2 bases respectively, with 0 bases between them. DNA for the CDR3: TGCAGTGCTAGCACAGATACGCAGTATTTT. It translates to CSASTDTQYF.

The chain couples TRBV11-2 to TRBJ2-3, with TRBD2 matching 12 bases. This CDR3 spans 16 amino acids. From germline, CDR1 is SGHAT and CDR2 FQNNGV. J gave up 4 bases and V 1 base, and 3 bases lay outside the gene matches. CDR3 in DNA: TGTGCCAGCAGCTTAGTAACTAGCGGGGGGCCAGATACGCAGTATTTT. This gives the protein CASSLVTSGGPDTQYF.

The gene calls are TRBV6-1 and TRBJ2-7; weak D call: TRBD1 (5 bases). The V gene lost 8 bases and the J gene lost 3 bases, with 17 bases spanning the gap. The germline V gene encodes CDR1 MNHNS and CDR2 SASEGT. The CDR3 covers 14 residues. CDR3 coding DNA: TGTGCCAGCTCTACCAAGGCAGGGATCTACGAGCAGTACTTC. Its protein is CASSTKAGIYEQYF.

This clonotype was seen ten or more times. The chain recombines TRBV24-1 with TRBJ2-6; the D is unclear. The CDR3 is 13 residues long. The germline gives CDR1 KGHDR, CDR2 SFDVKD. The germline V and J ends were trimmed by 7 bases and 0 bases, with 3 bases remaining between them. CDR3 nucleotide sequence: TGTGCCACCAGGCCCTCTGGGGCCAACGTCCTGACTTTC. Translating gives CATRPSGANVLTF.

The chain employs TRBV3-1 and TRBJ2-1, with TRBD2 identical over 15 bases. CDR1 and CDR2 from the germline V gene are LGHDT and YNNKEL (reference sequence). The CDR3 consists of 16 residues. V shed 5 bases and J 5 bases; nucleotides not matched to a gene: 4. The CDR3: CASSFGLAGGNNEQFF. In nucleotides, the CDR3 is TGTGCCAGCAGCTTCGGACTAGCGGGAGGGAACAATGAGCAGTTCTTC.

This clonotype has more than one count but fewer than ten. CDR3 DNA: TGTGCCAGCAGCTTGGGACCGGGACTAGGCGCCTACGAGCAGTACTTC. Residues: CASSLGPGLGAYEQYF. This sequence joins TRBV7-3 and TRBJ2-7; the match to TRBD2 covers 8 bases. Trimming removed 3 bases from V and 2 bases from J; junction bases left unmatched: 9. Germline values: CDR1 SGHTA, CDR2 FQGTGA. The CDR3 runs 16 residues.

This clonotype was recorded many times. V and J are TRBV6-2 or TRBV6-3 and TRBJ1-5, with D possibly being TRBD1 (5 bases). The CDR3 runs to 16 residues. Per the germline V gene, CDR1 is MNHEY and CDR2 is SVGEGT. The germline V and J ends were trimmed by 0 bases and 3 bases, with 12 bases remaining between them. The CDR3 sequence: CASSYSRQIVNQPQHF. In DNA, the CDR3 is TGTGCCAGCAGTTACTCAAGACAGATAGTCAATCAGCCCCAGCATTTT.

This clonotype was detected only a few times. The rearrangement uses TRBV15 and TRBJ1-1; 9 bases fit TRBD1. V lost 5 bases to trimming and J lost 10 bases; unmatched junction nucleotides: 17. The CDR3 extends over 16 amino acids. Germline CDR1 and CDR2: LNHNV and YYDKDF (reference sequence). This CDR3 reads CATSGEWTGAAARAFF. The CDR3 DNA is TGTGCCACCAGCGGCGAATGGACAGGGGCGGCCGCTAGAGCTTTCTTT.

V is TRBV9 and J is TRBJ2-5; TRBD1 matches 7 bases. There are 15 residues in the CDR3. The J segment lost 1 base and the V segment lost 0 bases, leaving 3 bases of the junction unmatched. From germline, CDR1 is SGDLS and CDR2 YYNGEE. CDR3 DNA: TGTGCCAGCAGCGTAGAGGGGGCCGTCCAAGAGACCCAGTACTTC. Its protein is CASSVEGAVQETQYF.

Only a few counts were recorded for this clonotype. This chain uses TRBV6-2 or TRBV6-3 with TRBJ2-6, with a tentative D call TRBD2 (6 bases). Germline lookup yields CDR1 MNHEY and CDR2 SVGEGT. V lost 4 bases to trimming and J lost 2 bases, with 9 bases between them. The CDR3 loop spans 15 amino acids. CDR3 residues: CASSWGGPGANVLTF. CDR3 nucleotide sequence: TGTGCCAGCAGTTGGGGAGGTCCTGGGGCCAACGTCCTGACTTTC.

The CDR3 protein is CASSLESVKANVLTF. The CDR3 DNA sequence: TGTGCCAGCAGTTTAGAGTCAGTGAAGGCCAACGTCCTGACTTTC. The V gene is TRBV12-3 or TRBV12-4, the J gene TRBJ2-6; no definite D call. The V end lost 1 base, the J end lost 6 bases, and 10 bases lay between the germline ends. This CDR3 region has 15 residues.

V usage is TRBV2 and J usage is TRBJ1-2; a possible D gene is TRBD1 (6 bases). Per germline, CDR1 SNHLY and CDR2 FYNNEI. Trimming removed 4 bases from V and 7 bases from J, with 7 bases in between. CDR3 size: 11 residues. The CDR3 sequence: CASSAGVGYTF. The CDR3 DNA is TGTGCCAGCAGTGCAGGGGTTGGCTACACCTTC.

This clonotype was detected ten times or more. V usage is TRBV2 and J usage is TRBJ2-2, with 10 bases that match TRBD1. The CDR3 spans 18 residues. V was pared by 7 bases and J by 5 bases, with 16 bases of the junction left unmatched. Germline CDR1 SNHLY, CDR2 FYNNEI. CDR3: CASKTQVRDRGKTGELFF. In nucleotides, the CDR3 is TGTGCCAGCAAAACGCAGGTCCGGGACAGGGGAAAAACCGGGGAGCTGTTTTTT.

The chain has TRBV4-3 and TRBJ2-3; D ambiguous. From germline, CDR1 is LGHNA and CDR2 YSLEER. This CDR3 contains 14 residues. V was trimmed by 3 bases and J by 2 bases, leaving 9 bases between them. The CDR3 nucleotides read TGCGCCAGCAGCCAGGCGCCGCCCACAGATACGCAGTATTTT. This encodes CASSQAPPTDTQYF.

This clonotype occurred a few times. Mismatch with germline at one junction end may stem from a read error. The CDR3 nucleotides read TGTGCCAGCAGTGAAGACCCACTAACCACATACTTC. Translated: CASSEDPLTTYF. The V and J genes are TRBV6-1 and TRBJ1-2; no reliable D call. The CDR3 contains 12 residues. Germline V lookup: CDR1 MNHNS, CDR2 SASEGT.

This clonotype was seen repeatedly, ten times or more. The chain combines TRBV5-1 with TRBJ1-2; D gene unclear. Germline V gives CDR1 SGHRS, CDR2 YFSETQ. This CDR3 has 14 amino acids. V lost 0 bases and J lost 3, with 9 bases in between. The CDR3 sequence: CASSLARLDYGYTF. The CDR3 bases are TGCGCCAGCAGCTTGGCCAGGCTTGACTATGGCTACACCTTC.